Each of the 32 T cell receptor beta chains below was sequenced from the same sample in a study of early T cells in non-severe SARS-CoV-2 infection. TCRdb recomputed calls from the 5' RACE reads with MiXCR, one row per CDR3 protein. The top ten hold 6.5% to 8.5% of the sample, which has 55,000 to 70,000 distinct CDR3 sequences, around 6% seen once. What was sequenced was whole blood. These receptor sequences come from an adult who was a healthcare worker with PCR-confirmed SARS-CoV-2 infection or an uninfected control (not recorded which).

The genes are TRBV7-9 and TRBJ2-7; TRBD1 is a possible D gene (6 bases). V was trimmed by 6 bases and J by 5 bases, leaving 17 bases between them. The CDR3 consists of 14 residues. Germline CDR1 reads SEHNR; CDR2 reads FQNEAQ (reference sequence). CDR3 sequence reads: CASRLMTGFNEQYF. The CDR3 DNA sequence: TGTGCCAGCAGACTTATGACAGGATTCAACGAGCAGTACTTC.

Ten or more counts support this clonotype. CDR3 DNA sequence: TGCAGCGTTGAATCTGGGTCGGCCCCTTCTCGAAGGTACGAGCAGTACTTC. This gives the protein CSVESGSAPSRRYEQYF. The chain is built from TRBV29-1 and TRBJ2-7; D call uncertain. The CDR3 extends over 17 amino acids. V was cut by 2 bases and J by 4 bases, with 24 bases left in between. CDR1 is SQVTM and CDR2 is ANQGSEA in the germline V gene.

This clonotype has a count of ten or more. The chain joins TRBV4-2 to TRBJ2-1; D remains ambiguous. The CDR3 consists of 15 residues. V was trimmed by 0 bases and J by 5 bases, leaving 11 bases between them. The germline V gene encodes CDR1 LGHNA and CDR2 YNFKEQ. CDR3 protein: CASSQETRKNNEQFF. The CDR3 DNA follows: TGTGCCAGCAGCCAAGAAACCAGAAAGAACAATGAGCAGTTCTTC.

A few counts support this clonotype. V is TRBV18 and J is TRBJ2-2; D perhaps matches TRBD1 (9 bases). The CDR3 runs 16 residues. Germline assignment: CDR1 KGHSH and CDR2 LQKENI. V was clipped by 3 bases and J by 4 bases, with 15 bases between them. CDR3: CASSPGTGTSTGELFF. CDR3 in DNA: TGTGCCAGCTCACCGGGGACAGGGACTAGCACCGGGGAGCTGTTTTTT.

The CDR3 DNA reads TGTGCCAGCAGCCACCCGACAGGGGACGAGCAGTACTTC. This encodes CASSHPTGDEQYF. This chain joins TRBV4-2 and TRBJ2-7, with TRBD1 matching over 8 bases. The CDR3 consists of 13 residues. Germline assignment: CDR1 LGHNA and CDR2 YNFKEQ. V lost 3 bases to trimming and J lost 5 bases; unmatched junction nucleotides: 3.

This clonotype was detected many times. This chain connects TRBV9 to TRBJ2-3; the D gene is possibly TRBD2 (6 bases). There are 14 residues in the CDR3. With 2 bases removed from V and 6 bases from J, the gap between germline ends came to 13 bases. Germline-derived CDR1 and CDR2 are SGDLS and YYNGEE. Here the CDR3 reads CASSVRHSGDTQYF. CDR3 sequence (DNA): TGTGCCAGCAGCGTCAGACACAGCGGGGATACGCAGTATTTT.

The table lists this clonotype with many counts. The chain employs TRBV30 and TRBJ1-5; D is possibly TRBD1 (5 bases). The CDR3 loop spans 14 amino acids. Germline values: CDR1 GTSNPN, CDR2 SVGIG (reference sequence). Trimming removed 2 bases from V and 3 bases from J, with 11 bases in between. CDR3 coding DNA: TGTGCCTGGAGTCAAGACAGCTACAATCAGCCCCAGCATTTT. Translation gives CAWSQDSYNQPQHF.

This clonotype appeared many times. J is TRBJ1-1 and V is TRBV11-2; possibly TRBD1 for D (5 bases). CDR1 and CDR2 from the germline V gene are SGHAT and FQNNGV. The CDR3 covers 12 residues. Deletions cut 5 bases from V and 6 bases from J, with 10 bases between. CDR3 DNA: TGTGCCAGCAGCCAGGACATCTCTGAAGCTTTCTTT. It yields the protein CASSQDISEAFF.

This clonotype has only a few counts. The CDR3 DNA reads TGTGCCATCAGTGAGTTCTCACAGGGGGCAGAGCAGTACTTC. As protein: CAISEFSQGAEQYF. V is TRBV10-3 and J is TRBJ2-7; 9 bases line up with TRBD1. Germline CDR1 reads ENHRY; CDR2 reads SYGVKD. The CDR3 runs to 14 residues. The ends lost 1 base at V and 7 bases at J; junction bases unmatched: 5.

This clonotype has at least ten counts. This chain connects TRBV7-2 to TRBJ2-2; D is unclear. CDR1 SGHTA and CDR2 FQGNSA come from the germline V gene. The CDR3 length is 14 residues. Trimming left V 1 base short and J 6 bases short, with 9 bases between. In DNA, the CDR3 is TGTGCCAGCAGCTTAGAAATGCTCTCCGGGGAGCTGTTTTTT. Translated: CASSLEMLSGELFF.

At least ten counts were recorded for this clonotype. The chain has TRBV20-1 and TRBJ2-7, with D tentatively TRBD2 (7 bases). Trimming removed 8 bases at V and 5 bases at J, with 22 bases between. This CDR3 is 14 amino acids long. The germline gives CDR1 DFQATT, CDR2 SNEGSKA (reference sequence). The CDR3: CSSLGGQGGDEQYF. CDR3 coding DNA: TGCAGTTCCTTGGGGGGGCAGGGAGGCGACGAGCAGTACTTC.

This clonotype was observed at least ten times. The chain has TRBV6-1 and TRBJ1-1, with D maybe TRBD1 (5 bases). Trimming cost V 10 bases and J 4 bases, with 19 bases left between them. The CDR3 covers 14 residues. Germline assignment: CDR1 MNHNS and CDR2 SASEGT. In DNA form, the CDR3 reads TGTGCCACGTGCAGCCCTAGGAGGGGCACTGAAGCTTTCTTT. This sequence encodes CATCSPRRGTEAFF.

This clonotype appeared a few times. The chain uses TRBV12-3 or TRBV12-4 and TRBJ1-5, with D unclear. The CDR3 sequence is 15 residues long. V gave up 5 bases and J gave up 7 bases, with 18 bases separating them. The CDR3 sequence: CASSRAPPKEQPQHF. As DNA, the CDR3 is TGTGCCAGCAGTCGGGCCCCCCCCAAGGAACAGCCCCAGCATTTT.

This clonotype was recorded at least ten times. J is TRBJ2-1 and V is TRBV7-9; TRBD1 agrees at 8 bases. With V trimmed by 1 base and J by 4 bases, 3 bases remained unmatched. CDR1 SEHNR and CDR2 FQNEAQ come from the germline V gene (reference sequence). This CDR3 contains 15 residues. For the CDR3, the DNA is TGTGCCAGCAGCTTAGATCAGGGGGCTTACAATGAGCAGTTCTTC. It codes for CASSLDQGAYNEQFF. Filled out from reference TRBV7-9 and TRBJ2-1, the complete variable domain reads DTGVSQNPRHKITKRGQNVTFRCDPISEHNRLYWYRQTLGQGPEFLTYFQNEAQLEKSRLLSDRFSAERPKGSFSTLEIQRTEQGDSAMYLCASSLDQGAYNEQFFGPGTRLTVL.

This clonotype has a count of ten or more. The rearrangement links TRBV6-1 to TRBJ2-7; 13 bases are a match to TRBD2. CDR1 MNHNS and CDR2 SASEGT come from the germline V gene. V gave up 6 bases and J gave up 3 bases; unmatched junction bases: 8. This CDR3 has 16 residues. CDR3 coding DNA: TGTGCCAGCAGCACTGGACTAGCGGGAGCTCTCTACGAGCAGTACTTC. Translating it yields CASSTGLAGALYEQYF.

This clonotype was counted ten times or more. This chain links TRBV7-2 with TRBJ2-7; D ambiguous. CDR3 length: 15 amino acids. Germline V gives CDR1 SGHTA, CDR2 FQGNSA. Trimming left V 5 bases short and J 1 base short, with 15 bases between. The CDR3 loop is CASSDRTLLSYEQYF. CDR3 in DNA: TGTGCCAGCAGCGATAGGACCCTCCTTTCCTACGAGCAGTACTTC.

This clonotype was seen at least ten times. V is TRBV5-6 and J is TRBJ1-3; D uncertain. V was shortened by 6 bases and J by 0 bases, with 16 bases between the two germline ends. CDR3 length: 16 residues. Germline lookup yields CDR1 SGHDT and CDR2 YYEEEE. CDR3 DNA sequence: TGTGCCAGCATCCGTGGCCTCCCCGGCTCTGGAAACACCATATATTTT. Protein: CASIRGLPGSGNTIYF.

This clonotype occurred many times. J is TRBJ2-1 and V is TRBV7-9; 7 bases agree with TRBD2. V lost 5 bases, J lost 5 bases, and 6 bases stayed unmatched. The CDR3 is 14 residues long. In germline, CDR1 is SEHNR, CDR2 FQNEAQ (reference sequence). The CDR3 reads CASSRERGNNEQFF. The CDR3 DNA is TGTGCCAGCAGCCGAGAGCGGGGTAACAATGAGCAGTTCTTC.

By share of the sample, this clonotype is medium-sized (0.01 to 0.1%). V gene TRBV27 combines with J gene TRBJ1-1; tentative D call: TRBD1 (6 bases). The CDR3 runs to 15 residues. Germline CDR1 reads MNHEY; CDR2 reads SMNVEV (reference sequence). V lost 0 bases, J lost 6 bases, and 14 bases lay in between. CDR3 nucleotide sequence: TGTGCCAGCAGTTTATCAGGGCAGGGGTCCGCTGAAGCTTTCTTT. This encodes CASSLSGQGSAEAFF.

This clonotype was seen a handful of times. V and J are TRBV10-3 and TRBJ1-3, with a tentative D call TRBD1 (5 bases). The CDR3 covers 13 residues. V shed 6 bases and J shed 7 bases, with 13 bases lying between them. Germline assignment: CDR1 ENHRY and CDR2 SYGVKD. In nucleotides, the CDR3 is TGTGCCATCAGGCCCGGGGCAGAGAACACCATATATTTT. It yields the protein CAIRPGAENTIYF.

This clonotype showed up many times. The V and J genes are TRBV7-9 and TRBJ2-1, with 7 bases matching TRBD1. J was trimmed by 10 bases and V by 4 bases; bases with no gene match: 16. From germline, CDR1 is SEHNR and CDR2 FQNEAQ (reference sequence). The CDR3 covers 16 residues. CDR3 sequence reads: CASSSLIATGSREQFF. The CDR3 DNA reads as TGTGCCAGCAGCTCCCTAATCGCGACAGGGTCGAGGGAGCAGTTCTTC.

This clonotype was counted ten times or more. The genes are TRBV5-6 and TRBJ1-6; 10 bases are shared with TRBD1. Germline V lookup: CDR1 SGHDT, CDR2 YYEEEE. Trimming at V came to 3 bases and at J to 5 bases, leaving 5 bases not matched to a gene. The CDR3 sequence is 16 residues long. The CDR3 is CASSSDRGNNNSPLHF. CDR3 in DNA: TGTGCCAGCAGCTCGGACAGGGGGAACAATAATTCACCCCTCCACTTT.

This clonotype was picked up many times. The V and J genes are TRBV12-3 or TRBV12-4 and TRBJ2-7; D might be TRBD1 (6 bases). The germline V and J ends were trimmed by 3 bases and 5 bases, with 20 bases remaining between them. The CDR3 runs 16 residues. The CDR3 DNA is TGTGCCAGCAGTTTGAACCAAGGACAGCTTTTTAACGAGCAGTACTTC. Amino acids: CASSLNQGQLFNEQYF.

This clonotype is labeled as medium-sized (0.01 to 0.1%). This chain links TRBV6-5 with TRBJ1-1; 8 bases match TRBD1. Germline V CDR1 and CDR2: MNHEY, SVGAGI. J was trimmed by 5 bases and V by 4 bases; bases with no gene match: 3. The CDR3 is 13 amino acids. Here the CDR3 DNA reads TGTGCCAGCAGTTTCGGACAGGGAACTGAAGCTTTCTTT. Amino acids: CASSFGQGTEAFF.

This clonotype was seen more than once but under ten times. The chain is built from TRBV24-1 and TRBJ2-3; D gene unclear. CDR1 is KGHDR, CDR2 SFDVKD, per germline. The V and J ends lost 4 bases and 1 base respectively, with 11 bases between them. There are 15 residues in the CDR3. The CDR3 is CATSDFELGTDTQYF. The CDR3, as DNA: TGTGCCACCAGTGACTTTGAGCTAGGCACAGATACGCAGTATTTT.

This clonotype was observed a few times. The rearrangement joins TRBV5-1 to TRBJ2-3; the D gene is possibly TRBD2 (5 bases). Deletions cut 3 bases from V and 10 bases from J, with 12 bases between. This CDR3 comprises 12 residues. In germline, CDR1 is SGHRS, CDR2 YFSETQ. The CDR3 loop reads CASSSRRKAQYF. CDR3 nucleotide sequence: TGCGCCAGCAGCTCGCGGAGGAAGGCGCAGTATTTT.

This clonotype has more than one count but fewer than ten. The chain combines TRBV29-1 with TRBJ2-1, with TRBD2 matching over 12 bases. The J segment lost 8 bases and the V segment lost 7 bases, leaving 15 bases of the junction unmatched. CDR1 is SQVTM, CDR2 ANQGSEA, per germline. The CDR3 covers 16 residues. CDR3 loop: CSAISDLAGGPDEQFF. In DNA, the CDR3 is TGCAGCGCCATATCGGATCTAGCGGGGGGGCCGGATGAGCAGTTCTTC.

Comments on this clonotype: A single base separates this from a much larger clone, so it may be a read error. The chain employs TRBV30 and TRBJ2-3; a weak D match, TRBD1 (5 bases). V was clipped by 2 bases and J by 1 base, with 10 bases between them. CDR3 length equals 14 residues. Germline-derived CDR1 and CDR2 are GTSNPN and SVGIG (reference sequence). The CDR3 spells CAWSPGFGTDTQYF. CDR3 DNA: TGTGCCTGGAGTCCAGGGTTTGGCACAGATACGCAGTATTTT.

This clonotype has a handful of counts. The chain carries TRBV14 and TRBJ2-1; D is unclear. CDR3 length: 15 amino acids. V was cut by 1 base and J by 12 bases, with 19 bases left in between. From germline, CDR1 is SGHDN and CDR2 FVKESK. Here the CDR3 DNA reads TGTGCCAGCAGCCAAGGTAACGGCCCCTCTTCTGGGCAGTTCTTC. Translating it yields CASSQGNGPSSGQFF.

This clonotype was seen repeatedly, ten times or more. This CDR3 is CASSQVGMEGGSREKLFF. The CDR3 bases are TGCGCCAGCAGCCAAGTAGGGATGGAGGGGGGGTCGCGGGAAAAACTGTTTTTT. V gene TRBV4-1 combines with J gene TRBJ1-4; tentative D call: TRBD1 (6 bases). Trimming cost V 1 base and J 8 bases, with 23 bases left between them. The CDR3 loop spans 18 amino acids. CDR1 MGHRA and CDR2 YSYEKL come from the germline V gene.

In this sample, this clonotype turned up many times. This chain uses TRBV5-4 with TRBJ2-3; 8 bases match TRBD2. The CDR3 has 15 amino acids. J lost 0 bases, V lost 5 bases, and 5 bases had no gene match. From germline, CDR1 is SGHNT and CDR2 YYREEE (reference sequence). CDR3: CASSIAGKSTDTQYF. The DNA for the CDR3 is TGTGCCAGCAGTATAGCGGGGAAAAGCACAGATACGCAGTATTTT.

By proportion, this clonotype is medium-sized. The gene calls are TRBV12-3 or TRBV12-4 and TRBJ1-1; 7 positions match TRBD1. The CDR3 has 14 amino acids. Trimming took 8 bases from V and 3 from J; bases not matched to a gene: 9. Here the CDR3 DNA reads TGTGCCAGCGGACAGGATTTAGGGGACACTGAAGCTTTCTTT. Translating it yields CASGQDLGDTEAFF.